The T cell receptor (beta chain) under discussion was sequenced for a study of blood T cell repertoires in COVID-19. Study details: Sources were T cells, B-cell-depleted T cells, or PBMCs; the material itself was cDNA or gDNA.

This clone appeared a single time. Germline values: CDR1 SGHDT, CDR2 YYEEEE. There are 15 residues in the CDR3. Losses at the gene ends were 3 bases for V and 7 bases for J; bases not matched to a gene: 8. Assay: immunoSEQ multiplex PCR; the TCRdb copy retains only in-frame clones and omits some. The sample consists of around 94,000 clones, around 92% of them appearing once. The sequenced sample was peripheral blood. The clonotype was recovered from a young man with acute or convalescent COVID-19. The V and J genes are TRBV5-6 and TRBJ1-5, with 9 bases lining up with TRBD1. DNA of the CDR3: TGTGCCAGCAGCTGGGGACAGGGAAGCCTACAGCCCCAGCATTTT. Its protein product is CASSWGQGSLQPQHF.